This passage covers 17 T cell receptor beta chains from one sample sequenced in a study of T cell repertoires in ileal Crohn's disease. TCRdb keeps only in-frame clones here, not all; method: immunoSEQ multiplex PCR. Of over 400 clones listed, approximately 89% were seen once; the top ten hold approximately 12%. Time point here: proximal margin of the surgical specimen (macroscopically non-inflamed). Sample: ileal tissue. The receptor source for this set is an adult with Crohn's disease.

This chain uses TRBV5-1 with TRBJ1-4, with 9 bases identical to TRBD1. The trim removed 2 bases at V and 5 bases at J, leaving 4 bases unmatched. The CDR3 covers 15 residues. Germline assignment: CDR1 SGHRS and CDR2 YFSETQ. This chain's CDR3 is CASSFHGTGNEKLFF. The DNA of the CDR3 is TGCGCCAGCAGCTTTCACGGGACAGGGAATGAAAAACTGTTTTTT.

The rearrangement links TRBV7-2 to TRBJ2-7, with a possible D match to TRBD1 (6 bases). The CDR3 runs to 16 residues. Trimming left V 2 bases short and J 6 bases short, with 20 bases between. Looked up from germline, CDR1 is SGHTA and CDR2 is FQGNSA. DNA for the CDR3: TGTGCCAGCAGCTTAATCCAGGGGCCTAAGGTGGGCGAGCAGTACTTC. Translated, it gives CASSLIQGPKVGEQYF.

Only one count was recorded for this clone. The junction departs from the called germline gene at one end, perhaps through a read error. The V gene is TRBV4-3, the J gene TRBJ1-2; D is uncertain. From germline, CDR1 is LGHNA and CDR2 YSLEER. The CDR3 covers 12 residues. The chain's CDR3 is CVSSHSGDGYTF. DNA for the CDR3: TGCGTCAGCAGCCACTCGGGAGATGGCTACACCTTC.

The chain uses TRBV5-8 and TRBJ2-3; no clear D gene. Germline CDR1 reads SGHTS; CDR2 reads YDEGEE. The V end lost 0 bases, the J end lost 1 base, and 6 bases lay between the germline ends. This CDR3 has 14 amino acids. CDR3 nucleotide sequence: TGTGCCAGCAGCTTGGGTCCCGGCACAGATACGCAGTATTTT. Its protein product is CASSLGPGTDTQYF.

The chain is built from TRBV6-4 and TRBJ2-1, with D unclear. The CDR3 covers 14 residues. Germline loops: CDR1 MRHNA, CDR2 SNTAGT. Trimming took 0 bases from V and 9 from J, leaving 12 bases between them. This CDR3 is CASSDSASIGEQFF. CDR3 sequence (DNA): TGTGCCAGCAGTGACTCTGCTAGTATCGGTGAGCAGTTCTTC.

The chain employs TRBV28 and TRBJ1-5, with D maybe TRBD1 (5 bases). This CDR3 is 15 amino acids long. V was shortened by 9 bases and J by 7 bases, with 22 bases between the two germline ends. Per germline, CDR1 MDHEN and CDR2 SYDVKM. CDR3 in DNA: TGTGCCAGTGCCCTTGACGGAGGGGCAGGGCAGCCCCAGCATTTT. Its translation is CASALDGGAGQPQHF.

The chain combines TRBV5-1 with TRBJ2-1; D is perhaps TRBD1 (5 bases). Germline CDR1 is SGHRS and CDR2 is YFSETQ. The ends were cut back, 0 bases at V and 5 bases at J, with 9 bases in the middle. The CDR3 runs to 14 residues. The chain's CDR3 is CASSLGSGNNEQFF. The CDR3 DNA reads TGCGCCAGCAGCTTGGGTTCAGGGAACAATGAGCAGTTCTTC.

This clone was detected only a few times. This chain links TRBV7-9 with TRBJ1-2; no reliable D call. The CDR3 has 15 residues. CDR1 and CDR2 from the germline V gene are SEHNR and FQNEAQ (reference sequence). V was clipped by 1 base and J by 2 bases, with 11 bases between them. DNA for the CDR3: TGTGCCAGCAGCTTAGAGTTGGCGGGGAACTATGGCTACACCTTC. This codes for CASSLELAGNYGYTF.

The CDR3 DNA sequence: TGTGCCAGCAGCTTGCTGACAAGTCTGAACACTGAAGCTTTCTTT. This encodes CASSLLTSLNTEAFF. The genes are TRBV11-2 and TRBJ1-1; D remains ambiguous. CDR1 and CDR2 from the germline V gene are SGHAT and FQNNGV. This CDR3 has 15 amino acids. V was cut by 3 bases and J by 0 bases, with 11 bases left in between.

The chain couples TRBV10-3 to TRBJ1-5; D unresolved. The length of the CDR3 is 14 residues. Trimming pared 0 bases from V and 2 bases from J, leaving 5 bases between. Looked up from germline, CDR1 is ENHRY and CDR2 is SYGVKD. The CDR3 DNA reads TGTGCCATCAGTGAGTCACTCGGCAATCAGCCCCAGCATTTT. Protein: CAISESLGNQPQHF.

This chain links TRBV30 with TRBJ1-5; the D is unclear. Between the trimmed V and J ends, which lost 5 bases and 2 bases, there was a span of 10 bases. The CDR3 extends over 13 amino acids. Germline CDR1 is GTSNPN and CDR2 is SVGIG (reference sequence). The CDR3 DNA reads TGTGCCTGGGGCGGGATGGGCAATCAGCCCCAGCATTTT. It encodes CAWGGMGNQPQHF.

CDR3 DNA: TGTCCTGGGAGTAACCACGAACAAAGTCGGGCCAACGTCCTGACTTTC. Translated: CPGSNHEQSRANVLTF. The J gene is TRBJ2-6, the V gene TRBV22-1; the table names TRBD1, a call not compared with the DNA. TRBV22-1 is flagged as a pseudogene. The CDR3 is made up of 16 amino acids.

CDR3 loop: CASSDSTNTGELFF. The CDR3 bases are TGTGCCAGCAGTGACTCGACAAACACCGGGGAGCTGTTTTTT. The chain combines TRBV6-4 with TRBJ2-2; D remains ambiguous. The CDR3 loop spans 14 amino acids. CDR1 MRHNA and CDR2 SNTAGT come from the germline V gene. The V and J ends lost 0 bases and 2 bases respectively, with 4 bases between them.

In this sample, this clone turned up once. The chain is built from TRBV5-1 and TRBJ2-7; TRBD2 is a possible D gene (6 bases). From germline, CDR1 is SGHRS and CDR2 YFSETQ. CDR3 length: 15 residues. V was shortened by 5 bases and J by 2 bases, with 17 bases between the two germline ends. The chain's CDR3 is CASRYRLGSTYEQYF. The CDR3 coding sequence is TGCGCCAGCAGATACCGACTAGGGTCGACCTACGAGCAGTACTTC. The whole variable domain, filled in from reference TRBV5-1 and TRBJ2-7, reads KAGVTQTPRYLIKTRGQQVTLSCSPISGHRSVSWYQQTPGQGLQFLFEYFSETQRNKGNFPGRFSGRQFSNSRSEMNVSTLELGDSALYLCASRYRLGSTYEQYFGPGTRLTVT.

This sequence joins TRBV6-1 and TRBJ2-3; no reliable D call. The germline CDR1 and CDR2 sequences are MNHNS and SASEGT. V was trimmed by 2 bases and J by 3 bases, leaving 15 bases between them. This CDR3 is 16 amino acids long. The CDR3 nucleotides read TGTGCCAGCAGTGAAAGAGTAGATGGCAGAACAGATACGCAGTATTTT. It yields the protein CASSERVDGRTDTQYF.

This clone was seen a single time. This chain joins TRBV15 and TRBJ1-1; D gene unclear. The CDR3 is 13 amino acids. The ends were cut back, 2 bases at V and 3 bases at J, with 7 bases in the middle. Germline lookup yields CDR1 LNHNV and CDR2 YYDKDF (reference sequence). The CDR3 DNA reads TGTGCCACCAGCAGACGCCAGGACACTGAAGCTTTCTTT. It translates to CATSRRQDTEAFF.

The chain employs TRBV30 and TRBJ1-1; D uncertain. This CDR3 has 14 residues. Trimming stripped 8 bases from V and 1 base from J, with 17 bases between. Per germline, CDR1 GTSNPN and CDR2 SVGIG (reference sequence). CDR3 sequence reads: CAGNIRTGNTEAFF. The CDR3, as DNA: TGTGCCGGAAACATTAGGACGGGGAACACTGAAGCTTTCTTT.